These 17 T cell receptor beta chains were sequenced from one sample in a study of blood T cell repertoires in COVID-19. The repertoire was sequenced with immunoSEQ multiplex PCR; TCRdb's copy has only in-frame clones and lacks some. Found here are a few hundred thousand clones, 70% to 90% of them singletons; the top ten hold approximately 10%. The sequenced material came from peripheral blood. These TCRs come from a woman in her 70s with acute or convalescent COVID-19.

This clone was picked up one time. The V and J genes are TRBV6-5 and TRBJ2-6; 8 bases line up with TRBD1. The CDR3 is 15 amino acids. The ends lost 5 bases at V and 4 bases at J; junction bases unmatched: 4. Germline CDR1 MNHEY, CDR2 SVGAGI. The DNA of the CDR3 is TGTGCCAGCAGTCCTCAGGGGGCAGGGGCCAACGTCCTGACTTTC. This translates into CASSPQGAGANVLTF.

The CDR3 DNA sequence: TGTGCCAGCAGCCTACACGGACAGGGGGCAGACGGGGAGCTGTTTTTT. It encodes CASSLHGQGADGELFF. This rearrangement joins TRBV3-1 (or the pseudogene TRBV3-2) to TRBJ2-2; 11 bases line up with TRBD1. CDR1 LGHDT and CDR2 YNNKEL come from the germline V gene (reference sequence). V dropped 4 bases and J dropped 7; count of bases not matched to a gene: 8. CDR3 length: 16 amino acids.

This chain joins TRBV18 and TRBJ2-7, with TRBD1 identical over 9 bases. The CDR3 loop spans 14 amino acids. The V and J ends lost 5 bases and 4 bases, in that order; junction bases with no gene match: 6. Germline values: CDR1 KGHSH, CDR2 LQKENI. CDR3 DNA: TGTGCCAGCTCAGCACAGGGGGCGTTTTACGAGCAGTACTTC. Its translation is CASSAQGAFYEQYF.

Turning to this clone: Other nucleotide sequences from this sample produce the same CDR3. V is TRBV5-1 and J is TRBJ2-1; D gene ambiguous. This CDR3 comprises 16 residues. Germline CDR1 is SGHRS and CDR2 is YFSETQ. V was clipped by 0 bases and J by 0 bases, with 10 bases between them. Written as DNA, the CDR3 is TGCGCCAGCAGCTTGGCCGGCCGGAGCTCCTACAATGAGCAGTTCTTC. Its protein product is CASSLAGRSSYNEQFF. The variable domain in full, with the rest retrieved from reference TRBV5-1 and TRBJ2-1, is KAGVTQTPRYLIKTRGQQVTLSCSPISGHRSVSWYQQTPGQGLQFLFEYFSETQRNKGNFPGRFSGRQFSNSRSEMNVSTLELGDSALYLCASSLAGRSSYNEQFFGPGTRLTVL.

The chain recombines TRBV20-1 with TRBJ1-1; D is uncertain. Between the trimmed V and J ends, which lost 8 bases and 3 bases, there was a span of 7 bases. There are 10 residues in the CDR3. Germline V CDR1 and CDR2: DFQATT, SNEGSKA (reference sequence). The CDR3 loop is CSCGDTEAFF. The CDR3 nucleotides are TGCAGTTGCGGCGACACTGAAGCTTTCTTT.

V and J are TRBV7-2 and TRBJ1-6, with D perhaps matching TRBD1 (5 bases). Trimming took off 4 bases at V and 10 bases at J, with 17 bases between the two ends. This CDR3 spans 15 amino acids. Per germline, CDR1 SGHTA and CDR2 FQGNSA. The CDR3 DNA reads as TGTGCCAGCAGCTCCCATGGCAGGGTATACTCACCCCTCCACTTT. Translated, it gives CASSSHGRVYSPLHF.

This clone was recorded once. The chain employs TRBV5-4 and TRBJ1-5, with D possibly matching TRBD1 (5 bases). Trimming stripped 2 bases from V and 4 bases from J, with 7 bases between. The germline CDR1 and CDR2 sequences are SGHNT and YYREEE (reference sequence). This CDR3 comprises 13 residues. The CDR3 here is CASSFGGNQPQHF. The CDR3 region has the DNA TGTGCCAGCAGCTTTGGGGGGAATCAGCCCCAGCATTTT.

CDR3 in DNA: TGTGCCAGCAGGGAAGACCGACTGGCCAATTCACCCCTCCACTTT. This codes for CASREDRLANSPLHF. The chain employs TRBV27 and TRBJ1-6; D not resolved. This CDR3 comprises 15 residues. V shed 6 bases and J shed 7 bases, with 16 bases lying between them. Germline V gene lookup returns CDR1 MNHEY and CDR2 SMNVEV (reference sequence).

The chain carries TRBV12-3 or TRBV12-4 and TRBJ1-1, with D hard to call. This CDR3 is 12 amino acids long. Trimming left V 5 bases short and J 5 bases short, with 9 bases between. CDR3: CASSPGGTEAFF. The CDR3 DNA reads TGTGCCAGCAGTCCCGGAGGGACTGAAGCTTTCTTT.

The chain combines TRBV18 with TRBJ2-3; no clear D gene. V shed 3 bases and J shed 10 bases, with 11 bases lying between them. Germline CDR1 reads KGHSH; CDR2 reads LQKENI. The length of the CDR3 is 12 residues. The CDR3 here is CASSPDSLAQYF. DNA for the CDR3: TGTGCCAGCTCACCCGACTCGCTGGCGCAGTATTTT.

The rearrangement joins TRBV6-5 to TRBJ1-1; 9 bases align to TRBD1. The V gene end was trimmed by 0 bases and the J gene end by 5 bases; junction bases not matched to a gene: 4. Germline assignment: CDR1 MNHEY and CDR2 SVGAGI. The CDR3 extends over 15 amino acids. The DNA for the CDR3 is TGTGCCAGCAGTTACTCGGGACAGGGTGAGACTGAAGCTTTCTTT. This translates into CASSYSGQGETEAFF.

The V gene is TRBV5-5, the J gene TRBJ1-1; the match to TRBD1 covers 9 bases. Germline-derived CDR1 and CDR2 are SGHKS and YYEKEE (reference sequence). After removal of 3 bases from V and 0 bases from J, the junction contained 6 bases not matched to a gene. The CDR3 contains 16 residues. CDR3 in amino acids: CASSSRTGGVNTEAFF. CDR3 DNA sequence: TGTGCCAGCAGCTCGCGTACAGGGGGCGTGAACACTGAAGCTTTCTTT.

A note on this clone: A junction end diverges from the germline sequence, so it may reflect a read error. The chain is built from TRBV27 and TRBJ1-4, with unresolved D. The CDR3 consists of 14 residues. The germline V gene has CDR1 MNHEY and CDR2 SMNVEV (reference sequence). CDR3 coding DNA: TGTGCCAGCAGTGTATCGACGGAGGGTGAAAAACTGTTTTTT. Its translation is CASSVSTEGEKLFF. Together with reference TRBV27 and TRBJ1-4, the CDR3 gives the full variable domain: EAQVTQNPRYLITVTGKKLTVTCSQNMNHEYMSWYRQDPGLGLRQIYYSMNVEVTDKGDVPEGYKVSRKEKRNFPLILESPSPNQTSLYFCASSVSTEGEKLFFGSGTQLSVL.

A single count supports this clone. The chain uses TRBV5-5 and TRBJ1-2; D may be TRBD1 (6 bases). The CDR3 runs 15 residues. CDR1 is SGHKS and CDR2 is YYEKEE in the germline V gene (reference sequence). The germline V and J ends were trimmed by 1 base and 8 bases, with 18 bases remaining between them. The DNA for the CDR3 is TGTGCCAGCAGCTTGTACTACGAGGGGGTCTCAGGCTACACCTTC. Its translation is CASSLYYEGVSGYTF.

The chain uses TRBV10-3 and TRBJ2-2, with D possibly matching TRBD2 (6 bases). The CDR3 length is 16 residues. CDR1 is ENHRY and CDR2 is SYGVKD in the germline V gene. V lost 3 bases to trimming and J lost 3 bases, with 14 bases between them. CDR3 coding DNA: TGTGCCATCAGTGAAAGGGGCGGGGTGGACACCGGGGAGCTGTTTTTT. Its translation is CAISERGGVDTGELFF.

V and J are TRBV19 and TRBJ2-5; TRBD1 matches 7 bases. CDR3 length: 14 amino acids. Germline-derived CDR1 and CDR2 are LNHDA and SQIVND (reference sequence). Here the CDR3 reads CAVSPTGNQETQYF. In DNA, the CDR3 is TGTGCAGTATCCCCGACAGGGAATCAAGAGACCCAGTACTTC.

The chain couples TRBV18 to TRBJ1-5; perhaps TRBD1 as D (6 bases). Germline values: CDR1 KGHSH, CDR2 LQKENI. The CDR3 is made up of 15 amino acids. V lost 2 bases and J 7 bases, leaving 15 bases between the germline ends. The CDR3 DNA sequence: TGTGCCAGCTCACCAACTACAGGGAATGCGCAGCCCCAGCATTTT. The encoded protein is CASSPTTGNAQPQHF.